One and the same sample provided the 4 T cell receptor beta chains below, sequenced in a study of healthy donors' naive CD4 and CD8 T cells. TCR libraries were built from about 520 ng of total RNA by linear amplification. Each CDR3 protein is one row after TCRdb ran MiXCR on the reads. Among about 180,000 distinct CDR3 sequences listed, around 80% were seen once. The source material was naive CD4+ and CD8+ T cells sorted from blood, pooled from several donors. The receptors come from a pool of human donors in good health; the sample pools cells from several healthy donors.

This CDR3 reads CASSQERTGGYGYTF. In DNA, the CDR3 is TGCGCCAGCAGCCAAGAGCGGACAGGGGGATATGGCTACACCTTC. The chain has TRBV4-3 and TRBJ1-2; 10 bases map to TRBD1. V was clipped by 0 bases and J by 5 bases; unmatched bases: 3. Germline V gives CDR1 LGHNA, CDR2 YSLEER. The CDR3 is made up of 15 amino acids.

Worth noting for this clonotype: At one of its ends the junction is not consistent with the germline gene, which may arise from a read error. This chain uses TRBV29-1 with TRBJ2-7, with a possible D match to TRBD2 (5 bases). Germline V CDR1 and CDR2: SQVTM, ANQGSEA. CDR3 length equals 14 residues. CDR3 sequence reads: CSVEGAEEGYKQYF. DNA of the CDR3: TGCAGCGTTGAAGGCGCGGAGGAAGGCTACAAGCAGTACTTC.

V usage is TRBV11-2 and J usage is TRBJ1-2; TRBD1 matches 7 bases. The trim removed 3 bases at V and 4 bases at J, leaving 5 bases unmatched. There are 14 residues in the CDR3. The germline gives CDR1 SGHAT, CDR2 FQNNGV. CDR3 DNA: TGTGCCAGCAGCTTCACAGGGGACCTCTATGGCTACACCTTC. Translated: CASSFTGDLYGYTF.

This chain joins TRBV24-1 and TRBJ2-1; the match to TRBD1 covers 9 bases. CDR3 length: 15 amino acids. The germline V gene has CDR1 KGHDR and CDR2 SFDVKD. J was trimmed by 3 bases and V by 4 bases; bases with no gene match: 3. The CDR3 reads CATSEGDRVYNEQFF. CDR3 nucleotide sequence: TGTGCCACCAGTGAGGGGGACAGGGTCTACAATGAGCAGTTCTTC.